This T cell receptor beta chain was recovered during a study of identical twins. V was trimmed by 1 base and J by 2 bases, leaving 10 bases between them. Per the germline V gene, CDR1 is SGHAT and CDR2 is FQNNGV. The CDR3 covers 15 residues. TCRdb fed the 5' RACE reads into MiXCR, producing one record per CDR3 protein. The sample consists of around 650,000 distinct CDR3 sequences, just over 7% of them appearing once. This clonotype was seen a few times. Its matching antigen is unknown. Healthy Caucasians provided all donations. General study results and limits: Memory repertoires showed no such pattern, whereas abundant cord blood beta clonotypes carried fewer insertions.

This same sample was also taken into another study, of yellow fever vaccine responses in identical twins. That study reports: Among the twins, the vaccine T cell response reportedly seemed partly convergent and partly personalized.

The J gene is TRBJ2-3, the V gene TRBV11-2; D is perhaps TRBD1 or TRBD2 (5 bases each). The clonotype originates from a young woman in good health. The sequencing sample was made of PBMCs. The CDR3 region has the DNA TGTGCCAGCAGCTTAGTGGGGGACCACACAGATACGCAGTATTTT. It encodes CASSLVGDHTDTQYF.